A single sample is the source of the 15 T cell receptor beta chains below, sequenced in a study of OX40 agonist ivuxolimab in advanced cancers. TCRdb's table, derived via immunoSEQ multiplex PCR, lists solely in-frame clones and lacks some. Here the sample spans about 56,000 clones, around 80% being singletons. The sample here was CD4+ or CD8+ T cells sorted from blood, taken in a trial of the OX40 agonist ivuxolimab. These receptors were taken from an adult with an advanced solid tumor such as melanoma, head and neck, liver or kidney cancer.

The chain combines TRBV6-1 with TRBJ1-5; TRBD1 might be the D (5 bases). Germline loops: CDR1 MNHNS, CDR2 SASEGT. V lost 5 bases to trimming and J lost 4 bases, with 15 bases between them. The CDR3 consists of 15 residues. DNA for the CDR3: TGTGCCAGCAGTCTACGGGACGGTCGGAATCAGCCCCAGCATTTT. This codes for CASSLRDGRNQPQHF.

V gene TRBV5-1 combines with J gene TRBJ2-7; TRBD2 matches at 13 bases. Germline CDR1 and CDR2: SGHRS and YFSETQ. V lost 0 bases, J lost 0 bases, and 3 bases stayed unmatched. The CDR3 is 17 residues long. Here the CDR3 reads CASSLVLAGGSSYEQYF. The CDR3 nucleotides read TGCGCCAGCAGCTTGGTACTAGCGGGGGGGAGCTCCTACGAGCAGTACTTC.

There are a few counts of this clone. V is TRBV6-1 and J is TRBJ2-7; 8 bases map to TRBD2. This CDR3 has 14 amino acids. V trimming: 6 bases; J trimming: 2 bases; junction bases outside the gene matches: 6. The germline V gene has CDR1 MNHNS and CDR2 SASEGT. The CDR3 is CASSLISGAYEQYF. As DNA, the CDR3 is TGTGCCAGCAGCCTAATTAGCGGGGCCTACGAGCAGTACTTC.

V gene TRBV28 combines with J gene TRBJ2-7, with D perhaps matching TRBD1 or TRBD2 (5 bases each). The CDR3 is 15 amino acids. CDR1 is MDHEN, CDR2 SYDVKM, per germline. Trimming left V 1 base short and J 1 base short, with 11 bases between. The CDR3 coding sequence is TGTGCCAGCAGTTTATCCGGGACGGGATCCTACGAGCAGTACTTC. Encoded protein: CASSLSGTGSYEQYF.

The V and J genes are TRBV19 and TRBJ2-1; 10 bases are a match to TRBD1. Germline loops: CDR1 LNHDA, CDR2 SQIVND (reference sequence). V shed 4 bases, J shed 9 bases, and the junction held 3 bases outside the gene matches. The CDR3 totals 13 residues. CDR3 in DNA: TGTGCCAGTAGTAGGGGGACAGGGGTTGAGCAGTTCTTC. It is translated as CASSRGTGVEQFF.

The rearrangement links TRBV13 to TRBJ2-5; 10 bases map to TRBD2. Germline-derived CDR1 and CDR2 are PRHDT and FYEKMQ (reference sequence). The V and J ends lost 3 bases and 5 bases, in that order; junction bases with no gene match: 9. This CDR3 is 16 amino acids long. The CDR3 sequence is CASSLRSSGSGETQYF. The CDR3 DNA reads TGTGCCAGCAGCTTGCGGTCTAGCGGGAGTGGGGAGACCCAGTACTTC.

The rearrangement joins TRBV7-8 to TRBJ2-1; TRBD2 matches 11 bases. This CDR3 is built from 17 residues. V dropped 1 base and J dropped 7; count of bases not matched to a gene: 9. CDR1 is SGHVS and CDR2 is FQNEAQ in the germline V gene. The CDR3 protein is CASSLGLLAGVGNEQFF. The CDR3 nucleotides are TGTGCCAGCAGCTTAGGCCTACTAGCGGGAGTCGGGAATGAGCAGTTCTTC.

The chain is built from TRBV11-1 and TRBJ2-1; TRBD1 matches at 9 bases. V lost 4 bases and J lost 9; bases outside the gene matches: 13. The CDR3 extends over 16 amino acids. Germline V gene data show CDR1 as SGHAT and CDR2 as FQDESV (reference sequence). Written as DNA, the CDR3 is TGTGCCAGCAGCTCAACCCTGGGGACAGGGTTAGTTGAGCAGTTCTTC. It yields the protein CASSSTLGTGLVEQFF.

The J gene is TRBJ2-1, the V gene TRBV18; either TRBD1 or TRBD2 may supply D (5 bases each). V was pared by 0 bases and J by 9 bases, with 9 bases between. The CDR3 is 13 amino acids. Germline CDR1 KGHSH, CDR2 LQKENI. The CDR3 protein is CASSPPGVGEQFF. The CDR3 DNA reads TGTGCCAGCTCACCACCGGGGGTGGGTGAGCAGTTCTTC.

The genes are TRBV11-1 and TRBJ2-2; D unclear. The CDR3 has 17 residues. V was cut by 1 base and J by 3 bases, with 15 bases left in between. Germline values: CDR1 SGHAT, CDR2 FQDESV (reference sequence). The DNA for the CDR3 is TGTGCCAGCAGCTTAGAAGGCAGTGGGCAGTACACCGGGGAGCTGTTTTTT. This codes for CASSLEGSGQYTGELFF. The variable domain in full, with the rest retrieved from reference TRBV11-1 and TRBJ2-2, is EAEVAQSPRYKITEKSQAVAFWCDPISGHATLYWYRQILGQGPELLVQFQDESVVDDSQLPKDRFSAERLKGVDSTLKIQPAELGDSAMYLCASSLEGSGQYTGELFFGEGSRLTVL.

This chain uses TRBV2 with TRBJ2-2; D is perhaps TRBD2 (6 bases). The CDR3 loop spans 17 amino acids. Looked up from germline, CDR1 is SNHLY and CDR2 is FYNNEI. Deletions cut 1 base from V and 7 bases from J, with 19 bases between. CDR3 region: CASSEELGGTPRGELFF. The CDR3 DNA sequence: TGTGCCAGCAGTGAAGAATTGGGCGGGACCCCGCGCGGGGAGCTGTTTTTT.

This chain links TRBV6-6 with TRBJ2-1; 8 positions match TRBD2. From germline, CDR1 is MNHNY and CDR2 SVGAGI (reference sequence). The CDR3 loop spans 15 amino acids. V trimming: 6 bases; J trimming: 3 bases; junction bases outside the gene matches: 7. This CDR3 reads CASRPGGLIYNEQFF. The CDR3 coding sequence is TGTGCCAGCAGACCGGGGGGGCTGATCTACAATGAGCAGTTCTTC.

The chain combines TRBV30 with TRBJ1-2, with D possibly TRBD1 on 5 matching bases. Germline V CDR1 and CDR2: GTSNPN, SVGIG (reference sequence). The CDR3 consists of 12 residues. Trimming took 3 bases from V and 4 from J, leaving 9 bases between them. The CDR3 here is CAWSADIYGYTF. As DNA, the CDR3 is TGTGCCTGGAGCGCGGACATCTATGGCTACACCTTC.

Within the sample, this clone is medium-sized (0.01 to 0.1%). This chain joins TRBV5-1 and TRBJ2-1; 9 bases line up with TRBD2. The germline gives CDR1 SGHRS, CDR2 YFSETQ. Trimming cost V 0 bases and J 8 bases; bases outside gene matches: 15. The CDR3 spans 18 residues. CDR3 protein: CASSLGLSGGRASDEQFF. In nucleotides, the CDR3 is TGCGCCAGCAGCTTGGGTCTAAGTGGCGGGAGGGCCTCCGATGAGCAGTTCTTC.

This chain uses TRBV6-4 with TRBJ2-7; possibly TRBD1 for D (5 bases). CDR1 MRHNA and CDR2 SNTAGT come from the germline V gene. The CDR3 totals 15 residues. Trimming stripped 8 bases from V and 1 base from J, with 18 bases between. CDR3 DNA sequence: TGTGCCAGCCCTCCCCACCCAGGGAAGTCCTACGAGCAGTACTTC. Amino acid sequence: CASPPHPGKSYEQYF.